The T cell receptor (beta chain) described here comes from a study of CD8+ T cells in alopecia areata. Germline CDR1 and CDR2: SGHDN and FVKESK. V was clipped by 0 bases and J by 1 base, with 4 bases between them. CDR3 size: 13 residues. This clone was seen only a few times. Sample treatment: oral pan-JAK inhibitor, 5-10 mg twice daily. Investigators isolated RNA and reverse transcribed it into cDNA to act as the sequencing template. Only in-frame clones appear in the TCRdb table, and some are missing; sequencing was by immunoSEQ multiplex PCR. The data show around 200,000 clones, about 53% seen once. This TCR came from a human donor with alopecia areata. The genes are TRBV14 and TRBJ2-7; D is unresolved. The sample consisted of CD8+ T cells sorted from blood, taken at week 24, from a patient treated with tofacitinib. Here the CDR3 reads CASSQDQSYEQYF. CDR3 coding DNA: TGTGCCAGCAGCCAAGACCAGTCCTACGAGCAGTACTTC.